This TCR beta chain is from a study of response to subunit inactivated influenza vaccine. Study-level findings and limits: Few additional T cells are recruited per seasonal influenza vaccination, authors suggested.

This clonotype showed up just a few times. Its antigen is still unknown. TCRdb redid the calling of the RT-PCR reads with MiXCR, one entry per CDR3 protein. The sample has about 310,000 distinct CDR3 sequences, 22% seen once. The CDR3 is 15 amino acids. J gave up 0 bases and V 6 bases, and 4 bases lay outside the gene matches. Germline CDR1 reads ENHRY; CDR2 reads SYGVKD. The receptor was isolated from a man between 45 and 75 years old who received an inactivated influenza vaccine. The chain links TRBV10-3 to TRBJ2-3; 9 positions agree with TRBD2. The sample here was PBMCs from blood, taken 21 months after vaccination. The CDR3 sequence is CAIRTGTSSTDTQYF. The DNA of the CDR3 is TGTGCCATCAGGACCGGGACTAGCAGCACAGATACGCAGTATTTT.